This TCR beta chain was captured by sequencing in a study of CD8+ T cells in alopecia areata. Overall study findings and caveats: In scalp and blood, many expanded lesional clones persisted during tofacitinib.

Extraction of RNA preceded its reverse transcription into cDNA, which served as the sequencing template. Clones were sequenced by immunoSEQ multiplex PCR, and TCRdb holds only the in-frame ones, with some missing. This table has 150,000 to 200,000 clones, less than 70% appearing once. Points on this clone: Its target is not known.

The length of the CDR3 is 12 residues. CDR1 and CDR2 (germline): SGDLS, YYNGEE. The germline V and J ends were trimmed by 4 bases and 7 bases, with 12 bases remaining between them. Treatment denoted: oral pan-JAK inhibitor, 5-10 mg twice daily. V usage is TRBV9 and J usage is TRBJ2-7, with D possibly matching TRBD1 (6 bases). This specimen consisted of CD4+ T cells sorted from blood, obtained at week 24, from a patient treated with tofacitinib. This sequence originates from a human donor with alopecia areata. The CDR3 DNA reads TGTGCCAGCAGCCCCTCAAGGGGGGAGCAGTACTTC. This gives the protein CASSPSRGEQYF. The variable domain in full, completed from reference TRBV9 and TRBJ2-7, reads DSGVTQTPKHLITATGQRVTLRCSPRSGDLSVYWYQQSLDQGLQFLIQYYNGEERAKGNILERFSAQQFPDLHSELNLSSLELGDSALYFCASSPSRGEQYFGPGTRLTVT.